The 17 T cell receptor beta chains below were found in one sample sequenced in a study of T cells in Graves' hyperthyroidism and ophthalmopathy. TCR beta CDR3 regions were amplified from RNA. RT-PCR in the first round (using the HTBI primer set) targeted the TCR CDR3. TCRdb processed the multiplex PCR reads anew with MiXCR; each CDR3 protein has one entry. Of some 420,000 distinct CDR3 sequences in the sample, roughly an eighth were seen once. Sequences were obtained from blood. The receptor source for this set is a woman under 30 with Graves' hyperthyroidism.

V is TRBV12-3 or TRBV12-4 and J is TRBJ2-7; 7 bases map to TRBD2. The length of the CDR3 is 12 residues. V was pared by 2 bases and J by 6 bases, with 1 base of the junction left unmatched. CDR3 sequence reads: CASSLWGGEQYF. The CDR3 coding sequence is TGTGCCAGCAGTTTATGGGGGGGCGAGCAGTACTTC.

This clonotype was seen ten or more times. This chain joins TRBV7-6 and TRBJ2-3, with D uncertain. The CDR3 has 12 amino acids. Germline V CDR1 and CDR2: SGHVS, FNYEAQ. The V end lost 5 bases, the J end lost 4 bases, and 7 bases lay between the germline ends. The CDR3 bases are TGTGCCAGCAGCGTTGGCTCAGATACGCAGTATTTT. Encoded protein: CASSVGSDTQYF.

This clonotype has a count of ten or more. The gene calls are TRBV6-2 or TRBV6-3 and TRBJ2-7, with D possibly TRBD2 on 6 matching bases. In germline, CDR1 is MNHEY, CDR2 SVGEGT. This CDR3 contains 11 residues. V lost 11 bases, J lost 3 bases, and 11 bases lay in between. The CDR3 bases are TGTGCCTCCCGGGGGTTCTACGAGCAGTACTTC. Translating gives CASRGFYEQYF.

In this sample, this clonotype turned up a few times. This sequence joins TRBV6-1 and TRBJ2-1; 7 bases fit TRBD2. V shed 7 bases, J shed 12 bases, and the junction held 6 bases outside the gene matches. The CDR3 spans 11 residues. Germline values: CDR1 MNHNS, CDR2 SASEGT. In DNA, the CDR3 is TGTGCCAGCAAAAGTACTAGCGTGCAGTTCTTC. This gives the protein CASKSTSVQFF.

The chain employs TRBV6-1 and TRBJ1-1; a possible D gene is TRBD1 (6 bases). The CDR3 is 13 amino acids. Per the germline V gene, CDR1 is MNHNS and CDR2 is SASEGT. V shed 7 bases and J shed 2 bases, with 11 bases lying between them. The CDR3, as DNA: TGTGCCAGCATGTGGGACACCAACACTGAAGCTTTCTTT. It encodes CASMWDTNTEAFF.

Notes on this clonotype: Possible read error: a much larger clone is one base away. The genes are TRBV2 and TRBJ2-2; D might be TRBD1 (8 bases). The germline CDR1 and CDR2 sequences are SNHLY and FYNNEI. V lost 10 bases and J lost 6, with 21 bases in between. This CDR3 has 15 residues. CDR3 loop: CATTGGTTYAGELFF. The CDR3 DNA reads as TGTGCCACCACAGGGGGGACTACCTATGCCGGGGAGCTGTTTTTT.

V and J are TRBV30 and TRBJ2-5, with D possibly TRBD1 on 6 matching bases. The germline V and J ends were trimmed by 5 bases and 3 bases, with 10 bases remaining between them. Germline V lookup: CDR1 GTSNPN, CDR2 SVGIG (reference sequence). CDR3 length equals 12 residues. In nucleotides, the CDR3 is TGTGCCTGGGGACAGTCTGAAGAGACCCAGTACTTC. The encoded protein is CAWGQSEETQYF.

CDR3 sequence: CASSSGTINNEKLFF. DNA of the CDR3: TGTGCCAGCAGCTCTGGAACAATAAATAATGAAAAACTGTTTTTT. This chain joins TRBV7-9 and TRBJ1-4; D is undetermined. CDR1 and CDR2 (germline): SEHNR, FQNEAQ (reference sequence). V gave up 4 bases and J gave up 4 bases, with 13 bases separating them. CDR3 length: 15 amino acids.

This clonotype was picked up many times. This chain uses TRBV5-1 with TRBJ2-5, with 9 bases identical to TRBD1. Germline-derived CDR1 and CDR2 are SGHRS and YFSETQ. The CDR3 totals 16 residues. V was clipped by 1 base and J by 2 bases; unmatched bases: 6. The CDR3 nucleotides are TGCGCCAGCAGCTTGACTTGGGACAGGGTACAAGAGACCCAGTACTTC. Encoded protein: CASSLTWDRVQETQYF. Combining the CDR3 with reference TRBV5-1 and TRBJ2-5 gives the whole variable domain KAGVTQTPRYLIKTRGQQVTLSCSPISGHRSVSWYQQTPGQGLQFLFEYFSETQRNKGNFPGRFSGRQFSNSRSEMNVSTLELGDSALYLCASSLTWDRVQETQYFGPGTRLLVL.

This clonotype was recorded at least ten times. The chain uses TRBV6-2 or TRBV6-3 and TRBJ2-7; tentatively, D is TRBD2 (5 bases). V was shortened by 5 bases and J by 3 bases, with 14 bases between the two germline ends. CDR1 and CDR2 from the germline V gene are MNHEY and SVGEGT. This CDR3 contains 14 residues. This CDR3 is CASSPLEGGYEQYF. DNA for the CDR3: TGTGCCAGCAGTCCCTTAGAGGGCGGCTACGAGCAGTACTTC.

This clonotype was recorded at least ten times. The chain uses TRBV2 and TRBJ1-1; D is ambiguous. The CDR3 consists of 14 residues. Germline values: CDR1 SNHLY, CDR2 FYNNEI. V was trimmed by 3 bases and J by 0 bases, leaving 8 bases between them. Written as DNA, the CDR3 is TGTGCCAGCAGTGAGGAATATATGAACACTGAAGCTTTCTTT. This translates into CASSEEYMNTEAFF.

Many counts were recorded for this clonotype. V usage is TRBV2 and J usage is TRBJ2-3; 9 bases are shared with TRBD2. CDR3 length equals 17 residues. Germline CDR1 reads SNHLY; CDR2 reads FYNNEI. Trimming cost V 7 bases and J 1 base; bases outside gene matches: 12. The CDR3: CASKRGRVLKRTDTQYF. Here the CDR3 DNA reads TGTGCCAGCAAGCGCGGGAGGGTATTGAAACGCACAGATACGCAGTATTTT.

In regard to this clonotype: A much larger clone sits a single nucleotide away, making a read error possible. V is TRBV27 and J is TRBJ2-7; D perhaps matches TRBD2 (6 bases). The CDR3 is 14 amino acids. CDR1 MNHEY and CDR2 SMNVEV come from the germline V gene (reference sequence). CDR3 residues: CATSQEGGAHEQYF. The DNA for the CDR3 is TGTGCCACCAGTCAGGAGGGAGGCGCCCACGAGCAGTACTTC.

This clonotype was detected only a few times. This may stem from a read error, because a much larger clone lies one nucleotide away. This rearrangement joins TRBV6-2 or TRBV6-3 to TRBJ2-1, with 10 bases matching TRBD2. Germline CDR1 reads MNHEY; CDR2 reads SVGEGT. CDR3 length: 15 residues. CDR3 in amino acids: CANSYGAGGLREQFF. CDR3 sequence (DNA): TGTGCCAACAGTTACGGAGCGGGAGGGCTGCGGGAGCAGTTCTTC.

The CDR3 DNA reads as TGTGCCAGCAGCTTAGTTACAGGGAGTAAGTCTCAGCCCCAGCATTTT. It encodes CASSLVTGSKSQPQHF. This sequence joins TRBV7-2 and TRBJ1-5; a weak D match, TRBD1 (6 bases). Trimming cost V 1 base and J 6 bases, with 16 bases left between them. The CDR3 has 16 amino acids. Germline CDR1 reads SGHTA; CDR2 reads FQGNSA.

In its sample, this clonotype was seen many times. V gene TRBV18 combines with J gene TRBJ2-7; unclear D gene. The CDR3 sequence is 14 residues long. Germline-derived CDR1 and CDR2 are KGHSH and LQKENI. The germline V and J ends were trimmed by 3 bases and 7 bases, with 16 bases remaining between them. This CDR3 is CASSPSEPPGEQYF. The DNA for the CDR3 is TGTGCCAGCTCACCGTCGGAGCCCCCCGGGGAGCAGTACTTC.

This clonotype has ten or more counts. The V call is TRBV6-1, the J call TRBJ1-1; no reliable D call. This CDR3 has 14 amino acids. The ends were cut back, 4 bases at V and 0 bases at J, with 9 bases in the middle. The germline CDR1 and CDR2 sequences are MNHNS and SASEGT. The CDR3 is CASSVRSLNTEAFF. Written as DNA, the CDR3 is TGTGCCAGCAGTGTTAGGTCTCTGAACACTGAAGCTTTCTTT.